A selection of T cell receptor beta chains follows, all from one sample in a study of CD8 T cells in Susac syndrome. Via MiXCR, TCRdb re-called the immunoSEQ multiplex PCR reads, giving one row per CDR3 protein. The sample carries 200,000 to 300,000 distinct CDR3 sequences, 80% to 95% recorded once. Input material: CD4+ T cells from PBMCs. The receptor source for this set is a human donor with multiple sclerosis. Both conserved end residues are part of each CDR3.

>TRBV19|TRBJ2-2
CASQSTSGTGELFF
>TRBV6-5|TRBJ1-2
CASSYSAQYYGYTF
>TRBV29-1|TRBJ2-1
CSVEGTRISSYNEQFF
>TRBV7-2|TRBJ2-5
CASSLRRGAETQYF
>TRBV12-3/TRBV12-4|TRBJ1-1
CASSPGIATTEAFF
>TRBV18|TRBJ2-7
CASSPGTAYEQYF
>TRBV5-1|TRBJ2-2
CASSPGTSGTNTGELFF
>TRBV11-2|TRBJ2-7
CASNLAGGDYEQYF
>TRBV6-2/TRBV6-3|TRBJ2-1
CASSLLVPSDEQFF
>TRBV7-9|TRBJ2-2
CASSPGITNTGELFF
>TRBV7-8|TRBJ1-5
CASSFEYQPQHF
>TRBV18|TRBJ2-1
CASSRGSDEQFF
>TRBV4-1|TRBJ2-3
CASSRVGAGADTQYF
>TRBV12-3/TRBV12-4|TRBJ1-1
CASSLGGPKTGGRTEAFF
>TRBV11-1|TRBJ2-2
CASSYGLAPRTGELFF
>TRBV6-2/TRBV6-3|TRBJ2-7
CASRSLRAVRYEQYF
>TRBV5-1|TRBJ2-2
CASSLGRANTGELFF
>TRBV20-1|TRBJ2-7
CSASRGAAAYEQYF
>TRBV7-8|TRBJ1-1
CASSLGGRETEAFF
>TRBV12-3/TRBV12-4|TRBJ1-1
CAASSDIRNTEAFF
>TRBV7-3|TRBJ2-2
CASSLKPGELFF
>TRBV30|TRBJ1-1
CAWDRPNTEAFF
>TRBV6-1|TRBJ1-5
CASSLGGRVDQPQHF